This record looks at one T cell receptor (beta chain) sequence and its context. Clones were sequenced by immunoSEQ multiplex PCR, and TCRdb holds only the in-frame ones, with some missing. The table shows hundreds of thousands of clones, with 80% to 90% occurring only once. The CDR3 has 15 residues. The data were taken from a study of blood T cell repertoires in COVID-19. Study overall: T cells, B-cell-depleted T cells, or PBMCs provided the cDNA or gDNA that served as material.

This sequence originates from a woman aged 45 to 65 who had recovered from COVID-19. This chain joins TRBV21-1 and TRBJ2-7; the D segment call TRBD1 is taken from the table without a DNA check. TRBV21-1 is a recognized pseudogene. Sequencing input: peripheral blood. CDR3 sequence: CASSIEDRESYEQYF. The DNA of the CDR3 is TGTGCCAGCAGCATTGAAGACAGGGAGAGTTACGAGCAGTACTTC.